This T cell receptor (beta chain) was sequenced in a study of shared clonotypes between healthy human individuals (dated by TCRdb to 2018 to 2020). Background for the entire study: A couple of women and a few men aged 18 to 49 years were included in the cohort. For each donor, CD4 naive and CD4 memory were each given three plates, CD8 naive was given two plates, and CD8 memory was given one plate. Leukapheresis yielded between about 0.8 and 9.5 billion PBMCs per donor. To increase sequencing depth and limit assay-specific biases, different laboratories used diverse techniques to prepare libraries and sequence TCR repertoires. The study deeply sequenced blood TCR repertoires of five healthy adults to estimate repertoire size and the extent of clonotype sharing between individuals. What the work shows at the level of the full study, not this receptor alone: Higher generation probabilities were observed for clonotypes shared by all four sorted-subset donors than for non-shared clonotypes. The genetic and exposure-history diversity represented was limited by the small number of donors. Pairwise subsampling indicated that sequencing depth was expected to affect the degree of clonotype sharing among donors. Even with the large sequencing depth, rarefaction of the sorted-subset datasets indicated that sequencing was incomplete. Across four donors, about 5.2% of naive CD4, roughly 3.8% of naive CD8, about 2.3% of memory CD4, and roughly 0.4% of memory CD8 clonotypes were shared. Larger estimated clonotype richness was generally found for naive subsets than for memory subsets. Only blood was sampled, and tissue TCR repertoires likely differ from those in blood.

The donors were healthy, HIV-negative adults with no recently reported acute infections or vaccinations. Only Caucasian adults living in Nashville, Tennessee, USA were represented among the donors. CD4+ T cells were enriched through magnetic negative selection, after which naive cells were positively selected on CD45RA and the remaining negative fraction served as the memory subset. After blood collection by leukapheresis, PBMCs were isolated using Ficoll-Histopaque density gradient centrifugation and then cryopreserved in the vapor phase of liquid nitrogen. Purity and quantity of every magnetically sorted T cell population were checked by analytical flow cytometry. Each sorted fraction had its genomic DNA isolated and then quantified by UV absorbance on a Nanodrop 2000c. About this clone: Its cognate antigen has yet to be identified. No quality values exist for individual bases; no much larger clone is one base distant.

Using the deep immunoSEQ assay, multiplex PCR amplified TCR CDR3 regions from genomic DNA. Extracted genomic DNA from each cell subset was spread evenly across all wells of several immunoSEQ 96-well plates, with each plate serving as a replicate. For sorted subsets, each replicate PCR was loaded with 200 ng genomic DNA, equivalent to 32,000 or so T cell genomes. Purified libraries were measured with a Qubit 3.0 fluorometer, size-checked on a Bioanalyzer 2100, and measured again with the KAPA Library Quantification kit. Every immunoSEQ 96-well plate was sequenced on a dedicated single-read 150-cycle Illumina NextSeq 550 flow cell. Per the source publication's procedure: Because the immunoSEQ output included only junctional sequences and no quality scores, the filtering could not be the same as the filtering used for full-length reads. To assign V/J genes and CDR3, sequences were annotated using PyIR, a Python wrapper for IgBLAST v1.9, with IMGT germline references. Reads with weak V/J assignments (E-value above 1e-6), missing CDR3, stop codons, out-of-frame junctions, or ambiguous translated residues were removed. V3J clonotypes were defined as sequences sharing an identical inferred V gene, J gene, and CDR3 amino acid sequence. The percentage overlap between two repertoires was calculated by dividing the number of shared unique clonotypes by the size of the smaller repertoire. Repertoire richness was assessed with RTK rarefaction, the Chao1 estimator, and Recon v2.1 estimates of unobserved clonotypes. For all TCRbeta clonotypes obtained by the gDNA method from a few donors, generation probabilities were computed with OLGA. What TCRdb holds here is the immuneACCESS table cut down to in-frame rearrangements. Part of the clones is not present; checked against another copy, under half of the missing clones reflect an unresolved V gene, and the others are unexplained. That table furnishes V, J and clone size, whereas the DNA furnished D and trimming. This sample lists some 1,100,000 clones; around three quarters were detected once. More than 0.45% of the sample is in the top ten clones.

Trimming removed 4 bases from V and 1 base from J, leaving 7 bases between the germline ends. The CDR3 covers 13 residues, taking in both the cysteine and the phenylalanine. Only the CDR3 portion is preserved as DNA: 39 bases, with reading frame beginning at the first base. The germline V gene (reference sequence) specifies WNHNN as CDR1 and SYGVQD as CDR2. This sequence originates from a man between 18 and 29 years old in good health. Some clones in this sample may be carry-over from other donors' samples. The source material was memory CD4+ T cells from PBMCs. The cell subset or site label of this sample denotes: CD45RA-negative fraction. Here the chain combines TRBV10-1 and TRBJ1-1; there is no confident call for the D gene. The DNA is as follows: TGCGCCAGCAGTGTGCAGAGGAACACTGAAGCTTTCTTT. Translated, this is CASSVQRNTEAFF.